The 27 T cell receptor beta chains below come from one sample, sequenced in a study of T cell responses to AZD1222 COVID-19 vaccine. Measured with immunoSEQ multiplex PCR; TCRdb has only the in-frame clones, and not every one. The data contain about 84,000 clones, roughly 85% of them singletons. The sample was peripheral blood, taken on day 0 of AZD1222 vaccination. Receptors originate from an adult in good health.

This clone has just a few counts. The chain combines TRBV6-6 with TRBJ1-1; 9 bases are a match to TRBD1. After removal of 2 bases from V and 0 bases from J, the junction contained 4 bases not matched to a gene. Germline V gives CDR1 MNHNY, CDR2 SVGAGI (reference sequence). The CDR3 is made up of 16 amino acids. The CDR3 DNA follows: TGTGCCAGCAGTTACGGACAGGGGACCTTGAACACTGAAGCTTTCTTT. Amino acid sequence: CASSYGQGTLNTEAFF.

The chain links TRBV25-1 to TRBJ1-2, with unresolved D. The CDR3 has 13 residues. V lost 2 bases and J 4 bases, leaving 8 bases between the germline ends. From germline, CDR1 is MGHDK and CDR2 SYGVNS. The CDR3 loop is CASSEGSPYGYTF. CDR3 nucleotide sequence: TGTGCCAGCAGTGAAGGCAGTCCCTATGGCTACACCTTC.

The chain employs TRBV27 and TRBJ1-2; TRBD1 is a possible D gene (6 bases). Germline V gene sequence: CDR1 MNHEY, CDR2 SMNVEV (reference sequence). Trimming stripped 1 base from V and 4 bases from J, with 10 bases between. The CDR3 extends over 14 amino acids. The CDR3 loop reads CASSLFGGAYGYTF. CDR3 sequence (DNA): TGTGCCAGCAGTTTATTTGGGGGGGCCTATGGCTACACCTTC.

This clone was counted a single time. CDR3 protein: CASRPTSGDYNEQFF. In DNA, the CDR3 is TGTGCCAGCAGGCCAACTAGCGGAGACTACAATGAGCAGTTCTTC. This chain joins TRBV7-8 and TRBJ2-1; 8 bases are shared with TRBD2. V trimming: 6 bases; J trimming: 3 bases; junction bases outside the gene matches: 7. Looked up from germline, CDR1 is SGHVS and CDR2 is FQNEAQ. This CDR3 region has 15 residues.

J is TRBJ1-2 and V is TRBV24-1; a weak D match, TRBD1 (5 bases). The germline CDR1 and CDR2 sequences are KGHDR and SFDVKD. Trimming stripped 9 bases from V and 3 bases from J, with 16 bases between. The CDR3 is 14 residues long. The DNA of the CDR3 is TGTGCCACCTCCTCGGGACGGGAAGACTATGGCTACACCTTC. This translates into CATSSGREDYGYTF.

CDR3 sequence: CATRGTGGTTDTQYF. CDR3 sequence (DNA): TGTGCCACCAGGGGGACAGGGGGCACCACAGATACGCAGTATTTT. V and J are TRBV15 and TRBJ2-3, with 12 bases matching TRBD1. CDR3 length: 15 residues. Per the germline V gene, CDR1 is LNHNV and CDR2 is YYDKDF (reference sequence). V shed 6 bases and J 2 bases; nucleotides not matched to a gene: 3.

The CDR3 sequence is CAWRRTGGISYEQYF. The CDR3 nucleotides are TGTGCCTGGAGGAGGACAGGGGGAATTTCCTACGAGCAGTACTTC. The gene calls are TRBV30 and TRBJ2-7; 10 bases fit TRBD1. This CDR3 is 15 amino acids long. The germline gives CDR1 GTSNPN, CDR2 SVGIG (reference sequence). V lost 3 bases to trimming and J lost 1 base; unmatched junction nucleotides: 6.

The chain's CDR3 is CASSEGGTNQPQHF. CDR3 nucleotides: TGTGCCAGCAGTGAAGGGGGGACGAATCAGCCCCAGCATTTT. The chain uses TRBV2 and TRBJ1-5; D is perhaps TRBD1 (5 bases). V was shortened by 1 base and J by 4 bases, with 8 bases between the two germline ends. From germline, CDR1 is SNHLY and CDR2 FYNNEI. This CDR3 has 14 residues.

This rearrangement joins TRBV4-2 to TRBJ2-5; D is perhaps TRBD1 (5 bases). The CDR3 is 15 residues long. The V end lost 1 base, the J end lost 4 bases, and 13 bases lay between the germline ends. The germline V gene has CDR1 LGHNA and CDR2 YNFKEQ. CDR3 in amino acids: CASSQGEGVGETQYF. The DNA of the CDR3 is TGTGCCAGCAGCCAAGGTGAAGGGGTAGGAGAGACCCAGTACTTC.

The genes are TRBV9 and TRBJ1-1; D gene ambiguous. The V and J ends lost 1 base and 3 bases respectively, with 4 bases between them. CDR1 SGDLS and CDR2 YYNGEE come from the germline V gene. CDR3 length: 12 residues. In DNA, the CDR3 is TGTGCCAGCAGCGTACGTTACACTGAAGCTTTCTTT. Translation: CASSVRYTEAFF.

CDR3 nucleotide sequence: TGTGCCAGCAGTTACGGGACGAGGGCCCCCTACGAGCAGTACTTC. Translation gives CASSYGTRAPYEQYF. The gene calls are TRBV6-6 and TRBJ2-7; D assignment may be TRBD1 or TRBD2 (5 bases each). This CDR3 is 15 amino acids long. Germline CDR1 MNHNY, CDR2 SVGAGI (reference sequence). Trimming shortened V by 2 bases and J by 2 bases, and 13 bases separated the two germline ends.

This chain uses TRBV6-5 with TRBJ1-1; 7 bases align to TRBD1. Germline assignment: CDR1 MNHEY and CDR2 SVGAGI. The V segment lost 6 bases and the J segment 5 bases; nucleotides outside the gene matches: 3. The CDR3 is 12 amino acids. DNA of the CDR3: TGTGCCAGCAGCCCGACAGGGACTGAAGCTTTCTTT. Amino acids: CASSPTGTEAFF.

The V and J genes are TRBV10-3 and TRBJ2-5; D may be TRBD1 (6 bases). The CDR3 runs to 14 residues. V was clipped by 4 bases and J by 2 bases, with 11 bases between them. Germline V gives CDR1 ENHRY, CDR2 SYGVKD. The CDR3 DNA reads TGTGCCATCAGTGTCTACAGGGTTCAAGAGACCCAGTACTTC. Translated: CAISVYRVQETQYF.

This sequence joins TRBV7-2 and TRBJ1-2, with D unresolved. The length of the CDR3 is 14 residues. Germline CDR1 is SGHTA and CDR2 is FQGNSA. V gave up 1 base and J gave up 8 bases, with 14 bases separating them. CDR3 region: CASSLDTIGGGYTF. The CDR3 DNA is TGTGCCAGCAGCTTAGACACGATAGGAGGCGGCTACACCTTC.

CDR3 loop: CASSGGRGPTEAFF. In DNA form, the CDR3 reads TGTGCCAGCAGTGGGGGGAGGGGCCCAACTGAAGCTTTCTTT. The J gene is TRBJ1-1, the V gene TRBV2; TRBD1 is a possible D gene (5 bases). V was trimmed by 4 bases and J by 5 bases, leaving 14 bases between them. This CDR3 contains 14 residues. Per germline, CDR1 SNHLY and CDR2 FYNNEI.

For the CDR3, the DNA is TGCGCCAGCAGTGCAAGGGGACGGGCGAAAAACATTCAGTACTTC. It yields the protein CASSARGRAKNIQYF. This chain connects TRBV23-1 to TRBJ2-4; tentatively, D is TRBD1 or TRBD2 (5 bases each). TRBV23-1 is annotated as an ORF whose role is uncertain. Trimming removed 5 bases at V and 4 bases at J, with 15 bases between. The CDR3 has 15 amino acids.

The V call is TRBV5-1, the J call TRBJ2-7, with 7 bases identical to TRBD1. Germline trimming cut 4 bases from V and 1 base from J; bases unmatched to any gene: 5. Per the germline V gene, CDR1 is SGHRS and CDR2 is YFSETQ. This CDR3 comprises 14 residues. As DNA, the CDR3 is TGCGCCAGCAGCCCCGGGACAGATTCCTACGAGCAGTACTTC. As protein: CASSPGTDSYEQYF.

This rearrangement joins TRBV6-5 to TRBJ2-6, with unresolved D. Trimming stripped 10 bases from V and 0 bases from J, with 13 bases between. The CDR3 runs 15 residues. Germline V gives CDR1 MNHEY, CDR2 SVGAGI. The CDR3 nucleotides read TGTGCCATCCGCCCAGGATCCTCTGGGGCCAACGTCCTGACTTTC. Its translation is CAIRPGSSGANVLTF.

The count of this clone is one. The J gene is TRBJ1-4, the V gene TRBV9; 9 nucleotides agree with TRBD1. Germline assignment: CDR1 SGDLS and CDR2 YYNGEE. The CDR3 is made up of 15 amino acids. Unmatched junction bases numbered 5, after V lost 0 bases and J lost 8 bases. The CDR3 protein is CASSVAGDRGEKLFF. The CDR3 DNA is TGTGCCAGCAGCGTAGCTGGAGACAGGGGGGAAAAACTGTTTTTT.

A word on this clone: The identical CDR3 is also encoded by other nucleotide sequences in the sample. The chain is built from TRBV29-1 and TRBJ2-7; D is undetermined. Germline CDR1 and CDR2: SQVTM and ANQGSEA. This CDR3 spans 12 amino acids. Trimming pared 3 bases from V and 1 base from J, leaving 7 bases between. As DNA, the CDR3 is TGCAGCGTTGAGTCGCGTTCCTACGAGCAGTACTTC. It is translated as CSVESRSYEQYF.

This chain joins TRBV12-3 or TRBV12-4 and TRBJ1-6; D is possibly TRBD1 (5 bases). This CDR3 has 12 residues. Between the trimmed V and J ends, which lost 8 bases and 5 bases, there was a span of 7 bases. The CDR3 sequence: CASGRDNSPLHF. CDR3 bases: TGTGCCAGCGGCAGGGATAATTCACCCCTCCACTTT.

The chain combines TRBV30 with TRBJ2-1; TRBD2 aligns across 12 bases. The germline V gene has CDR1 GTSNPN and CDR2 SVGIG (reference sequence). J was trimmed by 14 bases and V by 5 bases; bases with no gene match: 7. The CDR3 runs 12 residues. The CDR3 here is CAWAPTSGSEFF. CDR3 nucleotides: TGTGCCTGGGCCCCGACTAGCGGGAGTGAGTTCTTC.

This chain joins TRBV2 and TRBJ1-3, with TRBD1 matching 7 bases. Losses at the gene ends were 0 bases for V and 4 bases for J; bases not matched to a gene: 6. This CDR3 is 16 amino acids long. CDR1 is SNHLY and CDR2 is FYNNEI in the germline V gene. Here the CDR3 DNA reads TGTGCCAGCAGTGAAGCGGGGCTACAGGGGGGAAACACCATATATTTT. Its protein is CASSEAGLQGGNTIYF. The complete variable domain, with remaining parts taken from reference TRBV2 and TRBJ1-3, reads EPEVTQTPSHQVTQMGQEVILRCVPISNHLYFYWYRQILGQKVEFLVSFYNNEISEKSEIFDDQFSVERPDGSNFTLKIRSTKLEDSAMYFCASSEAGLQGGNTIYFGEGSWLTVV.

This chain connects TRBV14 to TRBJ1-1, with a possible D match to TRBD1 (5 bases). In germline, CDR1 is SGHDN, CDR2 FVKESK. The V end lost 1 base, the J end lost 6 bases, and 12 bases lay between the germline ends. CDR3 length: 14 amino acids. CDR3 DNA: TGTGCCAGCAGCCAAGCGGCGACAGACTCTGAAGCTTTCTTT. Translated: CASSQAATDSEAFF.

CDR3 DNA sequence: TGTGCCAGCAGGTCCGCAGGGGACTCTGGAAACACCATATATTTT. Its protein is CASRSAGDSGNTIYF. The chain uses TRBV7-9 and TRBJ1-3; tentatively, D is TRBD1 (6 bases). V was trimmed by 6 bases and J by 0 bases, leaving 12 bases between them. Germline CDR1 SEHNR, CDR2 FQNEAQ (reference sequence). The CDR3 loop spans 15 amino acids.

This clone was seen a single time. The chain links TRBV30 to TRBJ1-2; D remains ambiguous. The V gene's germline CDR1 is GTSNPN and CDR2 SVGIG (reference sequence). V was clipped by 0 bases and J by 6 bases, with 17 bases between them. The CDR3 loop spans 15 amino acids. The CDR3 reads CAWSVLSTTVDGYTF. CDR3 coding DNA: TGTGCCTGGAGTGTACTGTCTACGACTGTAGATGGCTACACCTTC.

The rearrangement uses TRBV3-1 (or the pseudogene TRBV3-2) and TRBJ2-7, with 8 bases matching TRBD1. Per germline, CDR1 LGHDT and CDR2 YNNKEL (reference sequence). The CDR3 consists of 15 residues. V shed 0 bases, J shed 7 bases, and the junction held 8 bases outside the gene matches. CDR3 nucleotides: TGTGCCAGCAGCCAAGATCCTCAGGGGGCGCGGGAGCAGTACTTC. Translated: CASSQDPQGAREQYF.